This T cell receptor (beta chain) appears in the sequencing data of a study of graft-versus-host responses after intestinal transplantation. TCRdb keeps only in-frame clones here, not all; method: immunoSEQ multiplex PCR. This table holds about 40,000 clones, about 90% found once. This CDR3 comprises 14 residues. Germline V lookup: CDR1 SGHAT, CDR2 FQDESV (reference sequence). The J segment lost 0 bases and the V segment lost 5 bases, leaving 4 bases of the junction unmatched. This chain links TRBV11-1 with TRBJ2-7; 7 nucleotides line up with TRBD2. Sequencing used PBMCs, obtained around 320 days after intestinal transplant. The source is a human patient who received an intestinal transplant, so some T cells may come from the graft donor. As DNA, the CDR3 is TGTGCCAGCAGCCTCGGGGGGAACTCCTACGAGCAGTACTTC. Its translation: CASSLGGNSYEQYF.